Shown below are 17 T cell receptor beta chains from a single sample sequenced in a study of blood T cell repertoires in COVID-19. The table came from immunoSEQ multiplex PCR; TCRdb's copy has only in-frame clones and leaves some out. Of 99,000 or so clones detected, just under 85% appear once; the ten largest clones hold approximately 3.4%. Sequencing was done on a sample of peripheral blood. All receptors come from a woman aged 80 or over with active or convalescent COVID-19.

Only a few counts were recorded for this clone. The genes are TRBV7-9 and TRBJ1-1; 8 nucleotides line up with TRBD1. This CDR3 contains 14 residues. Germline CDR1 and CDR2: SEHNR and FQNEAQ (reference sequence). J was trimmed by 10 bases and V by 5 bases; bases with no gene match: 12. Here the CDR3 DNA reads TGTGCCAGCAGCGGACGACAGGGGAGTGTAGGAGCTTTCTTT. This encodes CASSGRQGSVGAFF.

This chain links TRBV28 with TRBJ2-7; no firm D call. This CDR3 is built from 14 residues. CDR1 is MDHEN and CDR2 is SYDVKM in the germline V gene. V was trimmed by 3 bases and J by 2 bases, leaving 11 bases between them. CDR3 coding DNA: TGTGCCAGCAGTTTCACACAGTTCCCCTACGAGCAGTACTTC. It yields the protein CASSFTQFPYEQYF.

This clone showed up just a few times. The chain employs TRBV9 and TRBJ1-5; D is perhaps TRBD1 (5 bases). The CDR3 is 14 residues long. V was shortened by 0 bases and J by 4 bases, with 8 bases between the two germline ends. The germline CDR1 and CDR2 sequences are SGDLS and YYNGEE. The CDR3 DNA reads TGTGCCAGCAGCGTAGGTGACAGTAATCAGCCCCAGCATTTT. This encodes CASSVGDSNQPQHF.

This chain uses TRBV5-4 with TRBJ2-7, with 7 bases matching TRBD1. Unmatched junction bases numbered 3, after V lost 4 bases and J lost 2 bases. CDR1 is SGHNT, CDR2 YYREEE, per germline (reference sequence). There are 13 residues in the CDR3. CDR3 residues: CASSQGDPYEQYF. DNA for the CDR3: TGTGCCAGCAGCCAGGGGGATCCCTACGAGCAGTACTTC. The entire variable domain, with the rest obtained from reference TRBV5-4 and TRBJ2-7, is as follows: ETGVTQSPTHLIKTRGQQVTLRCSSQSGHNTVSWYQQALGQGPQFIFQYYREEENGRGNFPPRFSGLQFPNYSSELNVNALELDDSALYLCASSQGDPYEQYFGPGTRLTVT.

The CDR3 DNA is TGCGCCAGCAGCCAAGGACAGGGGGCTCGGCAGCCCCAGCATTTT. It specifies CASSQGQGARQPQHF. The gene calls are TRBV4-1 and TRBJ1-5; 10 bases are a match to TRBD1. This CDR3 contains 15 residues. The V segment lost 1 base and the J segment 7 bases; nucleotides outside the gene matches: 4. The germline V gene encodes CDR1 MGHRA and CDR2 YSYEKL.

V is TRBV28 and J is TRBJ1-5; D is ambiguous. The V gene lost 6 bases and the J gene lost 0 bases, with 9 bases spanning the gap. The germline V gene encodes CDR1 MDHEN and CDR2 SYDVKM. The CDR3 is 14 residues long. This CDR3 is CASRLEGSNQPQHF. CDR3 bases: TGTGCCAGCAGGTTGGAGGGTAGCAATCAGCCCCAGCATTTT. Using reference TRBV28 and TRBJ1-5 for the parts outside the CDR3, the full variable domain is DVKVTQSSRYLVKRTGEKVFLECVQDMDHENMFWYRQDPGLGLRLIYFSYDVKMKEKGDIPEGYSVSREKKERFSLILESASTNQTSMYLCASRLEGSNQPQHFGDGTRLSIL.

The CDR3 sequence: CSASEGWIGYTF. The CDR3, as DNA: TGCAGCGCGTCAGAGGGCTGGATAGGCTACACCTTC. This rearrangement joins TRBV29-1 to TRBJ1-2, with D uncertain. Trimming shortened V by 7 bases and J by 8 bases, and 17 bases separated the two germline ends. The CDR3 totals 12 residues. From germline, CDR1 is SQVTM and CDR2 ANQGSEA.

V usage is TRBV19 and J usage is TRBJ1-6; D gene uncertain. Germline values: CDR1 LNHDA, CDR2 SQIVND (reference sequence). The CDR3 is made up of 13 amino acids. Between the trimmed V and J ends, which lost 10 bases and 5 bases, there was a span of 12 bases. As DNA, the CDR3 is TGTGCCACCCAAGCGGCGGATAATTCACCCCTCCACTTT. Translated, it gives CATQAADNSPLHF.

CDR3 sequence: CASSLGSVTPFF. The DNA of the CDR3 is TGTGCCAGCAGCTTAGGCTCAGTAACACCGTTCTTC. The rearrangement joins TRBV7-8 to TRBJ2-1; D is unclear. There are 12 residues in the CDR3. Germline V CDR1 and CDR2: SGHVS, FQNEAQ. V was clipped by 1 base and J by 15 bases, with 13 bases between them.

The DNA of the CDR3 is TGTGCCAGCAGTTGGCGCGGGGGGCCGATCACCGGGGAGCTGTTTTTT. Amino acids: CASSWRGGPITGELFF. The genes are TRBV28 and TRBJ2-2, with 8 nucleotides matching TRBD2. Trimming at V came to 4 bases and at J to 4 bases, leaving 8 bases not matched to a gene. The germline CDR1 and CDR2 sequences are MDHEN and SYDVKM. This CDR3 has 16 amino acids. The variable domain in full, with the rest retrieved from reference TRBV28 and TRBJ2-2, is DVKVTQSSRYLVKRTGEKVFLECVQDMDHENMFWYRQDPGLGLRLIYFSYDVKMKEKGDIPEGYSVSREKKERFSLILESASTNQTSMYLCASSWRGGPITGELFFGEGSRLTVL.

The chain couples TRBV2 to TRBJ1-5, with 11 bases that match TRBD1. CDR3 length: 16 amino acids. The V gene's germline CDR1 is SNHLY and CDR2 FYNNEI. Unmatched junction bases numbered 13, after V lost 9 bases and J lost 6 bases. The CDR3 spells CASSLGTGGQSQPQHF. DNA for the CDR3: TGTGCCAGTAGCCTGGGGACAGGGGGACAATCTCAGCCCCAGCATTTT.

A single count supports this clone. This chain joins TRBV4-1 and TRBJ1-1, with unresolved D. The CDR3 is 14 amino acids. The ends were cut back, 1 base at V and 1 base at J, with 7 bases in the middle. Germline V lookup: CDR1 MGHRA, CDR2 YSYEKL. CDR3: CASSQVPGNTEAFF. As DNA, the CDR3 is TGCGCCAGCAGCCAAGTTCCGGGGAACACTGAAGCTTTCTTT.

This clone has only a few counts. The chain uses TRBV28 and TRBJ2-4; TRBD2 matches 8 bases. CDR1 is MDHEN and CDR2 is SYDVKM in the germline V gene. With V trimmed by 8 bases and J by 3 bases, 9 bases remained unmatched. CDR3 length: 15 residues. Here the CDR3 DNA reads TGTGCCAGCGGCGGATTAGCGGGGAACAAAAACATTCAGTACTTC. Translating it yields CASGGLAGNKNIQYF.

The chain recombines TRBV11-2 with TRBJ2-1, with 9 nucleotides matching TRBD1. The germline V gene has CDR1 SGHAT and CDR2 FQNNGV. V was clipped by 2 bases and J by 8 bases; unmatched bases: 13. This CDR3 has 17 residues. CDR3 in DNA: TGTGCCAGCAGCTTACTTAACCGGGGGACAGGGACCGATGAGCAGTTCTTC. This encodes CASSLLNRGTGTDEQFF.

This clone was counted a single time. V usage is TRBV19 and J usage is TRBJ1-3, with 7 bases lining up with TRBD1. V lost 3 bases, J lost 0 bases, and 5 bases stayed unmatched. Germline CDR1 is LNHDA and CDR2 is SQIVND (reference sequence). CDR3 length equals 16 residues. This chain's CDR3 is CASSMIGTASGNTIYF. DNA of the CDR3: TGTGCCAGTAGTATGATAGGGACAGCCTCTGGAAACACCATATATTTT.

CDR3 region: CASSYPAQGAETQYF. CDR3 sequence (DNA): TGTGCCAGCAGTTACCCGGCTCAGGGGGCCGAGACCCAGTACTTC. V is TRBV6-5 and J is TRBJ2-5, with 8 bases that match TRBD1. V shed 2 bases, J shed 5 bases, and the junction held 7 bases outside the gene matches. This CDR3 comprises 15 residues. CDR1 and CDR2 (germline): MNHEY, SVGAGI.

This chain uses TRBV24-1 with TRBJ1-1; 8 bases match TRBD1. Germline V gene lookup returns CDR1 KGHDR and CDR2 SFDVKD. This CDR3 has 15 amino acids. With 3 bases clipped from V and 4 bases from J, the junction kept 6 bases outside the gene matches. The CDR3 reads CATSDRTTGGTEAFF. The CDR3 DNA sequence: TGTGCCACCAGTGATCGGACTACAGGGGGCACTGAAGCTTTCTTT.